These 24 T cell receptor beta chains share one sample of origin, sequenced in a study of blood T cell repertoires in COVID-19. Using immunoSEQ multiplex PCR, the repertoire was profiled, and TCRdb retains in-frame clones only, with some absent. Among around 210,000 clones listed, more than 80% were seen once. Specimen: PBMCs or T cells enriched from blood (not recorded which). The receptors originated from a woman younger than 30 who had recovered from COVID-19.

V gene TRBV19 combines with J gene TRBJ2-7; 8 bases line up with TRBD1. The CDR3 is 14 amino acids. Germline values: CDR1 LNHDA, CDR2 SQIVND (reference sequence). With 4 bases clipped from V and 2 bases from J, the junction kept 4 bases outside the gene matches. The CDR3 is CASSTQGAPYEQYF. The CDR3 DNA reads as TGTGCCAGTAGTACCCAGGGGGCTCCCTACGAGCAGTACTTC.

This chain connects TRBV5-1 to TRBJ2-2; TRBD2 aligns across 7 bases. From germline, CDR1 is SGHRS and CDR2 YFSETQ. The CDR3 loop spans 14 amino acids. With 3 bases clipped from V and 3 bases from J, the junction kept 2 bases outside the gene matches. The CDR3 coding sequence is TGCGCCAGCAGCTGGGCGGGGGACACCGGGGAGCTGTTTTTT. Translated: CASSWAGDTGELFF.

The table lists this clone with a count of one. CDR3 amino acids: CATSGVSGGRTGELFF. The CDR3 DNA reads as TGTGCCACCAGTGGAGTTAGCGGGGGCCGTACCGGGGAGCTGTTTTTT. The V and J genes are TRBV24-1 and TRBJ2-2, with 9 bases identical to TRBD2. Trimming at V came to 5 bases and at J to 5 bases, leaving 8 bases not matched to a gene. Germline V CDR1 and CDR2: KGHDR, SFDVKD. The CDR3 contains 16 residues.

The rearrangement uses TRBV9 and TRBJ1-2, with TRBD1 as a possible D gene (6 bases). The CDR3 loop spans 15 amino acids. Trimming removed 4 bases from V and 2 bases from J, with 15 bases in between. Germline V lookup: CDR1 SGDLS, CDR2 YYNGEE. This CDR3 is CASSPWAGANYGYTF. CDR3 sequence (DNA): TGTGCCAGCAGCCCTTGGGCGGGGGCGAACTATGGCTACACCTTC.

V and J are TRBV2 and TRBJ1-1; D call uncertain. Trimming pared 3 bases from V and 9 bases from J, leaving 11 bases between. CDR1 and CDR2 from the germline V gene are SNHLY and FYNNEI. This CDR3 spans 12 amino acids. CDR3 region: CASSEQAPKAFF. The CDR3, as DNA: TGTGCCAGCAGTGAGCAAGCCCCTAAAGCTTTCTTT. The variable domain in full, completed from reference TRBV2 and TRBJ1-1, reads EPEVTQTPSHQVTQMGQEVILRCVPISNHLYFYWYRQILGQKVEFLVSFYNNEISEKSEIFDDQFSVERPDGSNFTLKIRSTKLEDSAMYFCASSEQAPKAFFGQGTRLTVV.

CDR3 in amino acids: CASSSQGFSQPQHF. CDR3 coding DNA: TGTGCCAGCAGTTCACAGGGATTTAGTCAGCCCCAGCATTTT. The chain combines TRBV28 with TRBJ1-5, with a tentative D call TRBD1 (6 bases). V lost 4 bases, J lost 6 bases, and 13 bases lay in between. The CDR3 contains 14 residues. Germline values: CDR1 MDHEN, CDR2 SYDVKM.

The chain joins TRBV7-9 to TRBJ2-1; D not resolved. The CDR3 loop spans 12 amino acids. Trimming took 4 bases from V and 10 from J, leaving 11 bases between them. Germline-derived CDR1 and CDR2 are SEHNR and FQNEAQ (reference sequence). This CDR3 reads CASSSGSYEQFF. In nucleotides, the CDR3 is TGTGCCAGCAGCTCGGGTAGCTACGAGCAGTTCTTC.

The chain combines TRBV28 with TRBJ1-5; D perhaps matches TRBD1 (5 bases). CDR1 and CDR2 from the germline V gene are MDHEN and SYDVKM. V was cut by 3 bases and J by 2 bases, with 8 bases left in between. There are 14 residues in the CDR3. The CDR3 DNA follows: TGTGCCAGCAGTTTTTTGACAGGCAATCAGCCCCAGCATTTT. Translating it yields CASSFLTGNQPQHF.

DNA of the CDR3: TGTGCCAGCAGTCGCACCAAGGTAGGGAGTCAGCCCCAGCATTTT. It codes for CASSRTKVGSQPQHF. The rearrangement uses TRBV28 and TRBJ1-5; no reliable D call. Germline assignment: CDR1 MDHEN and CDR2 SYDVKM. The CDR3 contains 15 residues. Trimming removed 5 bases from V and 6 bases from J, with 17 bases in between.

V usage is TRBV2 and J usage is TRBJ2-7; TRBD1 might be the D (6 bases). The CDR3 runs 14 residues. The germline V gene has CDR1 SNHLY and CDR2 FYNNEI. V was clipped by 8 bases and J by 1 base, with 15 bases between them. The DNA for the CDR3 is TGTGCCAGCCTGGACAGCGGCTTGTCCTACGAGCAGTACTTC. Its protein is CASLDSGLSYEQYF.

V and J are TRBV5-4 and TRBJ2-7; weak D call: TRBD1 (5 bases). This CDR3 is built from 17 residues. Looked up from germline, CDR1 is SGHNT and CDR2 is YYREEE (reference sequence). Trimming pared 1 base from V and 3 bases from J, leaving 20 bases between. DNA for the CDR3: TGTGCCAGCAGCTTGATTGGGAAGGGTAGGGGCTACTACGAGCAGTACTTC. As protein: CASSLIGKGRGYYEQYF.

The chain has TRBV4-2 and TRBJ2-5; TRBD2 agrees at 11 bases. The ends lost 3 bases at V and 5 bases at J; junction bases unmatched: 23. This CDR3 has 21 amino acids. In germline, CDR1 is LGHNA, CDR2 YNFKEQ. CDR3 protein: CASSHQKKSGSLAGGHETQYF. The CDR3 bases are TGTGCCAGCAGCCACCAAAAAAAAAGCGGGAGTTTAGCGGGGGGGCACGAGACCCAGTACTTC.

The genes are TRBV24-1 and TRBJ2-7; TRBD1 might be the D (6 bases). V shed 7 bases and J shed 2 bases, with 11 bases lying between them. The CDR3 has 13 residues. CDR1 KGHDR and CDR2 SFDVKD come from the germline V gene. The CDR3 DNA is TGTGCCACCAGCCAGGGGATGGCCTACGAGCAGTACTTC. Protein product: CATSQGMAYEQYF.

The J gene is TRBJ2-1, the V gene TRBV3-1 (or the pseudogene TRBV3-2), with 11 bases that match TRBD2. The CDR3 loop spans 16 amino acids. Unmatched junction bases numbered 17, after V lost 5 bases and J lost 14 bases. Germline values: CDR1 LGHDT, CDR2 YNNKEL (reference sequence). Written as DNA, the CDR3 is TGTGCCAGCAGCTTAATGAGGGGTCTAGCGGGGGGTCAAGAGTTCTTC. Encoded protein: CASSLMRGLAGGQEFF.

V and J are TRBV7-3 and TRBJ1-1; D is unclear. V gave up 0 bases and J gave up 6 bases, with 8 bases separating them. This CDR3 region has 13 residues. Germline V gives CDR1 SGHTA, CDR2 FQGTGA. The CDR3 DNA reads as TGTGCCAGCAGCTTAACCGGGGTCGCTGAAGCTTTCTTT. Amino acid sequence: CASSLTGVAEAFF. The full variable domain, in which reference TRBV7-3 and TRBJ1-1 provide the parts outside the CDR3, is GAGVSQTPSNKVTEKGKYVELRCDPISGHTALYWYRQSLGQGPEFLIYFQGTGAADDSGLPNDRFFAVRPEGSVSTLKIQRTERGDSAVYLCASSLTGVAEAFFGQGTRLTVV.

The chain has TRBV5-1 and TRBJ2-3; TRBD2 might be the D (5 bases). Trimming stripped 0 bases from V and 6 bases from J, with 11 bases between. Germline loops: CDR1 SGHRS, CDR2 YFSETQ. CDR3 length equals 14 residues. This chain's CDR3 is CASSLAGGGDTQYF. The CDR3 coding sequence is TGCGCCAGCAGCTTGGCCGGAGGCGGCGATACGCAGTATTTT.

This clone was recorded once. The rearrangement joins TRBV6-5 to TRBJ2-1; unclear D gene. CDR3 size: 13 residues. V lost 0 bases and J lost 10, with 10 bases in between. Germline V gene data show CDR1 as MNHEY and CDR2 as SVGAGI. Written as DNA, the CDR3 is TGTGCCAGCAGTTACTCTCTTACTCTAGAGCAGTTCTTC. Amino acids: CASSYSLTLEQFF.

V is TRBV6-5 and J is TRBJ2-7; the match to TRBD2 covers 13 bases. There are 15 residues in the CDR3. Germline V gene lookup returns CDR1 MNHEY and CDR2 SVGAGI. V lost 5 bases and J lost 4; bases outside the gene matches: 5. The DNA of the CDR3 is TGTGCCAGCAGTAAACTAGCGGGGGGGTCGTACGAGCAGTACTTC. Amino acid sequence: CASSKLAGGSYEQYF.

V and J are TRBV6-1 and TRBJ2-7; a weak D match, TRBD2 (7 bases). The length of the CDR3 is 12 residues. CDR1 and CDR2 (germline): MNHNS, SASEGT. Trimming removed 8 bases at V and 6 bases at J, with 14 bases between. CDR3 sequence: CASWAGEGEQYF. CDR3 bases: TGTGCCAGCTGGGCAGGGGAGGGCGAGCAGTACTTC.

This clone occurred a few times. The chain carries TRBV6-1 and TRBJ1-1; a weak D match, TRBD1 (5 bases). There are 17 residues in the CDR3. Germline assignment: CDR1 MNHNS and CDR2 SASEGT. V shed 2 bases and J shed 3 bases, with 19 bases lying between them. The CDR3 region has the DNA TGTGCCAGCAGTGAAAGGGGTCGACCAGGGCAAGACACTGAAGCTTTCTTT. Its translation is CASSERGRPGQDTEAFF.

The V call is TRBV4-1, the J call TRBJ2-7, with D perhaps matching TRBD2 (6 bases). CDR3 size: 15 residues. Germline CDR1 is MGHRA and CDR2 is YSYEKL. Deletions cut 1 base from V and 2 bases from J, with 12 bases between. Written as DNA, the CDR3 is TGCGCCAGCAGCCAAGTGGAGGGCCCCCCCTACGAGCAGTACTTC. Translated: CASSQVEGPPYEQYF.

The chain links TRBV28 to TRBJ2-1; TRBD1 agrees at 9 bases. Losses at the gene ends were 4 bases for V and 4 bases for J; bases not matched to a gene: 2. Germline V gives CDR1 MDHEN, CDR2 SYDVKM. The CDR3 sequence is 14 residues long. CDR3 coding DNA: TGTGCCAGCAGTTGGGACAGGGTATACAATGAGCAGTTCTTC. This gives the protein CASSWDRVYNEQFF.

This chain connects TRBV5-1 to TRBJ1-3; 7 nucleotides align to TRBD1. Germline loops: CDR1 SGHRS, CDR2 YFSETQ. The CDR3 covers 15 residues. The J segment lost 3 bases and the V segment lost 3 bases, leaving 6 bases of the junction unmatched. The CDR3 here is CASSYSTGDGNTIYF. CDR3 DNA: TGCGCCAGCAGCTACTCTACAGGGGATGGAAACACCATATATTTT.

In DNA, the CDR3 is TGCGCCAGCAGCCAGACAGGTTTTGGGGCAGATACGCAGTATTTT. Translation gives CASSQTGFGADTQYF. This chain links TRBV4-1 with TRBJ2-3; maybe TRBD1 (6 bases). Germline V gene data show CDR1 as MGHRA and CDR2 as YSYEKL. V lost 3 bases to trimming and J lost 4 bases, with 14 bases between them. This CDR3 is 15 amino acids long.